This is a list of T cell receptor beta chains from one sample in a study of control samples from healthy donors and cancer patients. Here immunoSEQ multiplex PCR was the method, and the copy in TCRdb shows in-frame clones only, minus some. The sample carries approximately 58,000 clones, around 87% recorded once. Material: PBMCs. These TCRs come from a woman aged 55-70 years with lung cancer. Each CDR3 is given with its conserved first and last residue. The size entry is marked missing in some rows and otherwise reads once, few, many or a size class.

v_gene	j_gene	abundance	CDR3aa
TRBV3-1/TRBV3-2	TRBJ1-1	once	CASSPRVNTEAFF
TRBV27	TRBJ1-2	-	CASSHSSTTNYGYTF
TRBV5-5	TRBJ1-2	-	CASSYDRFSNYGYTF
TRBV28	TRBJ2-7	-	CAADGGLEQYF
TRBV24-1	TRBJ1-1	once	CATSPGTGSGTEAFF
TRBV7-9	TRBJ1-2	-	CASLKGAGYGYTF
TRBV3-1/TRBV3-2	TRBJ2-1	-	CASSHRTSGLLNEQFF
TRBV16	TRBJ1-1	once	CASSQSRGLGTEAFF
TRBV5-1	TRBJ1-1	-	CASRYGQARSNTEAFF
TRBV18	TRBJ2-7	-	CASSPGGLPYEQYF
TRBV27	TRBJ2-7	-	CASITRGDIYYEQYF
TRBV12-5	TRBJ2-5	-	CASGFGKGETQYF
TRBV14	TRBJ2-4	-	CASSQDRAGVDIQYF
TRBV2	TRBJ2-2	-	CASSGQVPGELFF
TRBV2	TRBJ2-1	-	CASSNQGVEQFF
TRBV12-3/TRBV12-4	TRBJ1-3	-	CASSLHSGNTIYF
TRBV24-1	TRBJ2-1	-	CATSDLWGSENNEQFF
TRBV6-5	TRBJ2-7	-	CASRTRGRAEEQYF
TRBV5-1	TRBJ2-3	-	CASSSDRVGDTQYF
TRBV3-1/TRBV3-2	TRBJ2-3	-	CASSQDLLGGRTDTQYF
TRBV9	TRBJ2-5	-	CASSVGTVFQETQYF
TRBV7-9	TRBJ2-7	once	CASSLTYEQYF
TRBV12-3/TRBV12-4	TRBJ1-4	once	CASSWGRNEKLFF
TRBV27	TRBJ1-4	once	CASSLRRNEKLFF
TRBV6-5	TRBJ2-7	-	CASSRQGGSYEQYF
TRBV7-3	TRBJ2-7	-	CASSDYGAAYGEQYF
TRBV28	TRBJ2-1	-	CATTAPSEQFF
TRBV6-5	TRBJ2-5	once	CASSRLAGQETQYF
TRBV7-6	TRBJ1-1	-	CASRRDPGQDEEGAFF
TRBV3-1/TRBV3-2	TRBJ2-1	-	CASSQGDGRWVYNEQFF
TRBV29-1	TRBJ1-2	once	CSVRSGPYGYTF
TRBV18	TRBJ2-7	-	CASSPRSSGQGTYEQYF
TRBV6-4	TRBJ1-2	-	CASSRDQGYGYTF
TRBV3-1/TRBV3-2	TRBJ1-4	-	CASSLSRGGSEKLFF
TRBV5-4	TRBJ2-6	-	CASSLGGDRALFSGANVLTF
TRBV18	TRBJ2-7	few	CASSPGGPYEQYF
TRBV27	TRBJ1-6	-	CASSPRQGSSYNSPLHF
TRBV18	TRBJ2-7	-	CASSPIETGPEDF
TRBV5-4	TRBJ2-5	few	CASSVVGPRRTQYF
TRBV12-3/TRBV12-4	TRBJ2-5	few	CASSFTGETQYF
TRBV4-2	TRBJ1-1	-	CASSQVPGTANTEAFF
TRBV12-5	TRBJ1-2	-	CASGDSGYTF
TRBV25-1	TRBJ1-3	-	CASQLSSGNTIYF
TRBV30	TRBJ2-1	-	CASTGQGDYNEQFF
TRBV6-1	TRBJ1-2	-	CASSEGFLDAGRYGYTF
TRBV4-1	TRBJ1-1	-	CASSHDRGTEAFF
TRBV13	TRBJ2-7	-	CASSGRTSYEQYF
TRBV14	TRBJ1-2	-	CASSPVSLDGYTF